One and the same sample provided the 17 T cell receptor beta chains below, sequenced in a study of CD8+ T cells in alopecia areata. RNA was isolated and reverse transcribed to cDNA, the sequencing template. This table comes from immunoSEQ multiplex PCR, and its TCRdb copy is limited to in-frame clones, with some not included. This repertoire shows roughly 110,000 clones, around 54% found once; its top ten account for around 3.4%. Treatment here: oral pan-JAK inhibitor, 5-10 mg twice daily. Sequences were derived from CD4+ T cells sorted from blood, sampled at week 24, from a patient treated with tofacitinib. The receptor source for this set is a human donor with alopecia areata.

The gene calls are TRBV7-6 and TRBJ1-4; D is unclear. This CDR3 comprises 13 residues. Trimming took 3 bases from V and 7 from J, leaving 9 bases between them. In germline, CDR1 is SGHVS, CDR2 FNYEAQ. This CDR3 is CASSFGESEKLFF. Written as DNA, the CDR3 is TGTGCCAGCAGCTTCGGGGAATCTGAAAAACTGTTTTTT.

This chain uses TRBV5-6 with TRBJ1-2; TRBD1 might be the D (5 bases). The CDR3 loop spans 13 amino acids. V lost 4 bases, J lost 6 bases, and 13 bases lay in between. CDR1 SGHDT and CDR2 YYEEEE come from the germline V gene. CDR3 protein: CASSGGSFHGYTF. The CDR3 DNA sequence: TGTGCCAGCAGCGGGGGTAGCTTCCATGGCTACACCTTC.

This clone was detected only a few times. CDR3 bases: TGCAGTGCTAGGCCTACTAATGGCTACACCTTC. Translation gives CSARPTNGYTF. This chain connects TRBV20-1 to TRBJ1-2; D gene uncertain. CDR1 and CDR2 (germline): DFQATT, SNEGSKA (reference sequence). The CDR3 is 11 residues long. Trimming shortened V by 3 bases and J by 6 bases, and 8 bases separated the two germline ends.

This clone was detected once. The chain employs TRBV5-6 and TRBJ1-2; D gene ambiguous. In germline, CDR1 is SGHDT, CDR2 YYEEEE. The V gene lost 4 bases and the J gene lost 0 bases, with 7 bases spanning the gap. The CDR3 consists of 13 residues. CDR3 coding DNA: TGTGCCAGCAGCCGTCAATCTAACTATGGCTACACCTTC. Translation gives CASSRQSNYGYTF.

The CDR3 DNA reads TGTGCCAGCAGCGTAGACGGGGGATACCAAGAGACCCAGTACTTC. Protein: CASSVDGGYQETQYF. This sequence joins TRBV9 and TRBJ2-5; D perhaps matches TRBD2 (6 bases). Germline-derived CDR1 and CDR2 are SGDLS and YYNGEE. Trimming pared 0 bases from V and 0 bases from J, leaving 9 bases between. The CDR3 extends over 15 amino acids.

V and J are TRBV9 and TRBJ1-6; D gene uncertain. This CDR3 has 15 amino acids. The germline V and J ends were trimmed by 0 bases and 7 bases, with 11 bases remaining between them. Germline V CDR1 and CDR2: SGDLS, YYNGEE. The CDR3 DNA sequence: TGTGCCAGCAGCGTAGTAGTGGATTCGAATTCACCCCTCCACTTT. Its translation: CASSVVVDSNSPLHF.

The sample holds a few counts of this clone. This rearrangement joins TRBV27 to TRBJ2-1; D not certain. Per the germline V gene, CDR1 is MNHEY and CDR2 is SMNVEV (reference sequence). Trimming removed 6 bases from V and 0 bases from J, with 9 bases in between. The CDR3 consists of 14 residues. CDR3 coding DNA: TGTGCCAGCAGCTCGCACTCCTCCTACAATGAGCAGTTCTTC. This translates into CASSSHSSYNEQFF.

This chain joins TRBV7-2 and TRBJ2-3, with 8 bases matching TRBD2. Losses at the gene ends were 3 bases for V and 5 bases for J; bases not matched to a gene: 4. The CDR3 loop spans 14 amino acids. The germline CDR1 and CDR2 sequences are SGHTA and FQGNSA. This CDR3 reads CASSLWLAGDTQYF. The CDR3 nucleotides read TGTGCCAGCAGCTTGTGGCTAGCGGGAGATACGCAGTATTTT. Combining the CDR3 with reference TRBV7-2 and TRBJ2-3 gives the whole variable domain GAGVSQSPSNKVTEKGKDVELRCDPISGHTALYWYRQSLGQGLEFLIYFQGNSAPDKSGLPSDRFSAERTGGSVSTLTIQRTQQEDSAVYLCASSLWLAGDTQYFGPGTRLTVL.

This clone came up many times. This chain uses TRBV7-8 with TRBJ1-2, with 7 nucleotides matching TRBD1. Germline trimming cut 4 bases from V and 1 base from J; bases unmatched to any gene: 9. This CDR3 contains 16 residues. Germline-derived CDR1 and CDR2 are SGHVS and FQNEAQ. CDR3 in amino acids: CASSSKTGVDNYGYTF. The CDR3 nucleotides read TGTGCCAGCAGCTCTAAAACAGGGGTGGATAACTATGGCTACACCTTC.

This clone was seen more than once but under ten times. The CDR3 sequence is CANALAAQETQYF. Written as DNA, the CDR3 is TGTGCCAACGCGCTAGCGGCACAAGAGACCCAGTACTTC. J is TRBJ2-5 and V is TRBV7-2, with 7 bases that match TRBD2. The CDR3 has 13 residues. Germline assignment: CDR1 SGHTA and CDR2 FQGNSA. Trimming took 10 bases from V and 2 from J; bases not matched to a gene: 7. The entire variable domain, with the rest obtained from reference TRBV7-2 and TRBJ2-5, is as follows: GAGVSQSPSNKVTEKGKDVELRCDPISGHTALYWYRQSLGQGLEFLIYFQGNSAPDKSGLPSDRFSAERTGGSVSTLTIQRTQQEDSAVYLCANALAAQETQYFGPGTRLLVL.

The rearrangement links TRBV5-6 to TRBJ1-6; D call uncertain. The CDR3 loop spans 14 amino acids. Germline V lookup: CDR1 SGHDT, CDR2 YYEEEE. V was cut by 4 bases and J by 3 bases, with 8 bases left in between. The CDR3 region is CASSNQVYNSPLHF. The CDR3, as DNA: TGTGCCAGCAGCAACCAGGTCTATAATTCACCCCTCCACTTT.

This chain uses TRBV11-2 with TRBJ2-5; weak D call: TRBD1 (5 bases). CDR3 size: 15 residues. The V and J ends lost 1 base and 1 base respectively, with 10 bases between them. Germline assignment: CDR1 SGHAT and CDR2 FQNNGV. The CDR3 coding sequence is TGTGCCAGCAGCTTAGCCTGGGGCCCCCAAGAGACCCAGTACTTC. This codes for CASSLAWGPQETQYF.

This chain connects TRBV29-1 to TRBJ1-3; D uncertain. Trimming cost V 4 bases and J 4 bases, with 11 bases left between them. Germline V gene data show CDR1 as SQVTM and CDR2 as ANQGSEA. The CDR3 is 13 amino acids. CDR3 nucleotide sequence: TGCAGCGTTGGGTCCTTGGGAGGAAACACCATATATTTT. Amino acid sequence: CSVGSLGGNTIYF.

This clone was seen a handful of times. CDR3 sequence (DNA): TGTGCCAGCAGTGTCGGAAACACCATATATTTT. Translation gives CASSVGNTIYF. This sequence joins TRBV6-5 and TRBJ1-3; D remains ambiguous. The germline CDR1 and CDR2 sequences are MNHEY and SVGAGI. The ends were cut back, 5 bases at V and 4 bases at J, with 3 bases in the middle. The CDR3 consists of 11 residues.

This clone has just a few counts. The CDR3 sequence is CASSFSFSEAFF. CDR3 DNA sequence: TGTGCCAGCAGTTTCTCGTTTTCTGAAGCTTTCTTT. The gene calls are TRBV28 and TRBJ1-1; D unclear. Germline V gene lookup returns CDR1 MDHEN and CDR2 SYDVKM. The CDR3 has 12 residues. V lost 3 bases to trimming and J lost 6 bases, with 8 bases between them.

The chain recombines TRBV29-1 with TRBJ2-7, with D uncertain. The germline V gene has CDR1 SQVTM and CDR2 ANQGSEA. The CDR3 is made up of 17 amino acids. V dropped 2 bases and J dropped 2 bases, with 22 bases sitting between them. In DNA, the CDR3 is TGCAGCGTTGAACGCGAAGCCCACGACGGTTATCCCTACGAGCAGTACTTC. It specifies CSVEREAHDGYPYEQYF.

This clone is a singleton in its sample. The rearrangement joins TRBV5-1 to TRBJ1-6, with D hard to call. Per germline, CDR1 SGHRS and CDR2 YFSETQ. V was trimmed by 1 base and J by 7 bases, leaving 9 bases between them. CDR3 length equals 14 residues. The CDR3 DNA is TGCGCCAGCAGCTTGAGGCAGGCAAATTCACCCCTCCACTTT. It encodes CASSLRQANSPLHF.